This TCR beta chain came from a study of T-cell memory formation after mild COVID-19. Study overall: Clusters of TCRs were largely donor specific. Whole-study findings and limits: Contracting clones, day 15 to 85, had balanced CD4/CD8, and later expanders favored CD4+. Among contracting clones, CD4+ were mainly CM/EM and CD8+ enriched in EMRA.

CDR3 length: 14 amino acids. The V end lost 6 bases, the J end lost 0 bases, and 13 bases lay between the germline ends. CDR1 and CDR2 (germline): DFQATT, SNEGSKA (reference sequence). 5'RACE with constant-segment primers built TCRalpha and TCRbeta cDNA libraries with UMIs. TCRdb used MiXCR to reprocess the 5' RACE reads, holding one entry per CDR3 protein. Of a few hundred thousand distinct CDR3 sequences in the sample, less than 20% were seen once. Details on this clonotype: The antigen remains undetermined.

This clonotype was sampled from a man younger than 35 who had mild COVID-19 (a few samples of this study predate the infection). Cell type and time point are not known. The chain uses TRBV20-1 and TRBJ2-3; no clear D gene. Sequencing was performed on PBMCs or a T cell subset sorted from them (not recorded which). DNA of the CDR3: TGCAGTGCCGAACCACCTACTAGCACAGATACGCAGTATTTT. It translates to CSAEPPTSTDTQYF.